This paragraph reports one T cell receptor (beta chain). Ten or more counts support this clonotype. The antigen it recognizes is unknown. No per-base quality is available; no much larger clone lies one base away. TCR beta CDR3 regions were amplified from RNA transcripts. The TCR CDR3 was subjected to a first round of RT-PCR using the HTBI primer set and the Qiagen OneStep RT-PCR kit. Libraries were constructed in a second round of multiplex PCR, after which size selection and purification were performed. Sequencing of the libraries was done on an Illumina HiSeq2000 using paired-end 100 bp reads. The paper's data handling went like this. Raw data were processed with SOAPnuke, discarding reads with adapters, uncalled bases, mean Phred below 15, or no exact constant-primer or identifier match. COPE v1.2.5 was used to merge high-quality paired reads, and clonotypes were defined as unique nucleotide sequences. MiTCR v1.1 was used to align the clonotypes against IMGT TRBV, TRBD and TRBJ reference segments. Analysis was restricted to V-J combinations with a frequency above 0.0001, which covered over 98% of repertoires. The TCS score was defined as F50 (clonal expansion) divided by E x V (chaos), with BLOSUM62-based TCRdist calculated between CDR3 peptides within each V-J. Welch's t-statistics and random forest reduced 500 to 650 V-J features to 13, which were used in a naive Bayes classifier (R e1071). TCRdb passed the public sequencing reads through fastp at Q25 and MiXCR, retaining productive beta sequences. Rows with one shared CDR3 protein collapse into an entry with the most common genes and DNA. The V and J calls reflect TCRdb's pipeline rather than the authors' work. Here the sample has over 300,000 distinct CDR3 sequences; 11% to 15% occur a single time. 9.5% to 11% of the sample is in the top ten clones.

The sample originates from a study of T cells in Graves' hyperthyroidism and ophthalmopathy (dated by TCRdb to the late 2010s). With respect to the entire study: Peripheral blood samples were taken at the time of initial diagnosis, prior to any treatment. The roughly 90 discovery patients were divided at random into training and test sets in a 7:3 ratio. In addition, the study compared T-cell repertoires in thyroid tissue and in blood from roughly six Graves' hyperthyroidism patients. TCR V-J signatures able to tell the groups apart were searched for in a discovery cohort of 90 to 100 patients, of whom 40 to 45 had Graves' ophthalmopathy and more than 55 had stable Graves' hyperthyroidism. The paper describes TCR Vbeta CDR3 sequencing of 130 to 150 peripheral blood samples, made up of 43 ophthalmopathy patients, 70 to 75 hyperthyroidism patients and roughly 17 progressor patients. Whether ophthalmopathy could be predicted prospectively was tested in an independent validation cohort made up of fewer than 20 hyperthyroidism patients plus 17 patients who later progressed to ophthalmopathy. After sampling, hyperthyroidism patients received methimazole starting at 30 mg daily, and ophthalmopathy patients received high-dose intravenous methylprednisolone. The full study reports these points: Most expanded thyroid clonotypes (frequency above 0.001) were also detected in blood, suggesting blood repertoires may reflect thyroid immune responses. In cross-validation, a model built on a 13 V-J signature told ophthalmopathy apart from stable hyperthyroidism with 85% to 90% sensitivity and roughly 81% specificity, and in testing the same model reached 80%/75%. In validation, progression to ophthalmopathy was predicted by the model with around 71% sensitivity and 72% to 85% specificity, a median of 6.5 months before onset. No statistical method was used to fix the sample size in advance, and group allocation was not hidden from the investigators.

Spanning cysteine to phenylalanine, the CDR3 consists of 12 amino acids. CDR3 DNA is the only sequence kept; it has 36 bases, read in frame from the first base. V has 3 bases trimmed and J has 10 bases trimmed; junction bases matching no gene number 4. The CDR1 and CDR2 encoded by the germline V gene are SGHRS and YFSETQ. Stable Graves' hyperthyroidism was defined as no progression to ophthalmopathy during 18 months of follow-up. Hyperthyroidism patients were newly diagnosed, had a disease duration of under 2 months, and were aged 18 to 65 years. Patients with uncontrolled infections, other autoimmune diseases, pregnancy or lactation were excluded. Diagnoses were established on the basis of clinical symptoms, serum thyroxine and TRAb, thyroid ultrasound, and orbital computed tomography. PBMCs were isolated from 10 ml of fresh peripheral blood by Ficoll-Paque density gradient centrifugation. Total RNA was extracted with Trizol reagent, and quality was checked on an Agilent 2100 Bioanalyzer.

This TCR was sampled from an older woman with Graves' hyperthyroidism. This receptor chain uses TRBV5-1 and TRBJ2-1, and 7 junctional nucleotides match TRBD1. Sequenced material: blood. The nucleotides read TGCGCCAGCAGCTCTAGAGGGGGCGAGCAGTTCTTC. It translates to CASSSRGGEQFF.